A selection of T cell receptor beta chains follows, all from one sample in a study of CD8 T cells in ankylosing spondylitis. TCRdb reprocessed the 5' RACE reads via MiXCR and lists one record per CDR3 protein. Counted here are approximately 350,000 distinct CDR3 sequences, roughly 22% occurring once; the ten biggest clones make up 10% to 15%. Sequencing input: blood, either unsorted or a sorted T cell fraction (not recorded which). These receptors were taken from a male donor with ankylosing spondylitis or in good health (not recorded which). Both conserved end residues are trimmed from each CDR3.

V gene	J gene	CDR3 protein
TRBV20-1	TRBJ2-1	SAREVPSGHNEQF
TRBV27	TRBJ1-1	ASTEDRVNTEAF
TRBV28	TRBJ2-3	ANRPRGTDTQY
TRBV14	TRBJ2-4	ASSPTGLGAKNIQY
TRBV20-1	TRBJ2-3	SAGGLADLTDTQY
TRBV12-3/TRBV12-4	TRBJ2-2	ASTGRTPNTGELF
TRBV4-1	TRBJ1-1	ASRNWGGEAF
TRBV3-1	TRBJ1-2	ASSHAQGPVYGYT
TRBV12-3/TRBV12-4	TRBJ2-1	ASSLVGHVDNEQF
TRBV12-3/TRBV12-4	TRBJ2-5	ASSPSGEETQY
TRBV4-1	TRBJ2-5	ASSQGSAGETQY
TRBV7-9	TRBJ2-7	ASGQGSSYEQY
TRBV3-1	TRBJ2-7	ASSHPLGADEQY
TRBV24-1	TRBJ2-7	ATSDGLADEQY
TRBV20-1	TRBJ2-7	SARGRAAYEQY
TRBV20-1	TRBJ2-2	SARDEHRAGTGELF
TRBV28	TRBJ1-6	ASSMQVAGSPLH
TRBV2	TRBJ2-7	ASSAGGPSSYEQY
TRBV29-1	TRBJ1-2	SVGDRLNYGYT
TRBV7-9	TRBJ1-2	ASSLGADGGYT
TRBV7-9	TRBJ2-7	ASRPLMENYEQY
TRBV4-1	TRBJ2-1	ASSQRTSGGAGDNEQF
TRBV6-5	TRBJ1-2	ASSSLDSFEGYT
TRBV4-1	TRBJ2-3	ASSQHIPGQGIDTQY
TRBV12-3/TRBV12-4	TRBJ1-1	ASSFAQMNTEAF
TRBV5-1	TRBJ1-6	ASSLEGWNSPLH
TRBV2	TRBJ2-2	AKGGDDTGELF
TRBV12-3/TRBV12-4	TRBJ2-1	ASTPVGASYNEQF
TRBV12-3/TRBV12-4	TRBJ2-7	ASSFSSTYEQY
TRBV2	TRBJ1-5	ASSEIWGTGQPQH
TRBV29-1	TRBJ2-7	SVTTERGVYEQY
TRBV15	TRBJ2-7	ATSQPSGTDQY
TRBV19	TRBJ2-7	ASTPVYTNDYEQY
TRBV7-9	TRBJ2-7	ASSLLGLGDGYEQY
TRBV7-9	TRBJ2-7	ASSSPAGVEQY
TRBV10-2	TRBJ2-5	ASRPDRETQY
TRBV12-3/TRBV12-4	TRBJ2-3	ASSQGGVNTDTQY
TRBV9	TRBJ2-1	ASRTAGGNEQF
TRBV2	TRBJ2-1	APLSVSSYNEQF
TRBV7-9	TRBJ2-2	ASSFLGDSNTGELF
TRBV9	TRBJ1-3	ASSPHRNDRTGNTIY
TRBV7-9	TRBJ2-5	ASSTRDSWDQY
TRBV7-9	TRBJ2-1	ASSPPANQYEQF
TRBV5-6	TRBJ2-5	ASSYRGGETQY